The present T cell receptor beta chain was sequenced within a study of vaccination effects on CD4 cells after COVID-19. About the study: Either the mRNA-1273 or the BNT162b2 vaccine was given to participants as two doses. Points from the study as a whole: In convalescent patients, vaccine-induced clones largely differed from infection-induced clones.

Sequencing used immunoSEQ multiplex PCR; TCRdb keeps in-frame clones, though not all of them. The sample includes approximately 70,000 clones, around 70% seen only once; the top ten take about 5%. The germline V and J ends were trimmed by 5 bases and 2 bases, with 12 bases remaining between them. CDR1 is MNHEY, CDR2 SVGAGI, per germline. The CDR3 contains 15 residues. There are a few counts of this clone. What it recognizes is unknown. The ViraFEST assay expanded antigen-specific CD4+ T cells with viral peptide pools before sequencing. Following an approximately eleven-day culture, CD4+ T cells were purified. This individual contracted SARS-CoV-2 between March and December 2020, as verified by PCR. Half of the medium was exchanged for IL-2 medium on both days 3 and 7.

This rearrangement joins TRBV6-5 to TRBJ1-4, with D perhaps matching TRBD1 (6 bases). The sequence was obtained from a human donor who had a prior SARS-CoV-2 infection. Here the sequenced sample was CD4+ T cells from PBMCs cultured with HIV peptides, taken before COVID-19 vaccination. The subset was: HIV-1 Nef peptide pool negative control/reference culture. The CDR3 reads CASSTNRDTNEKLFF. The CDR3 DNA reads as TGTGCCAGCAGTACCAACAGGGACACTAATGAAAAACTGTTTTTT.